This T cell receptor beta chain originates from a study of radiation and T cells in renal cell carcinoma. As for the study in general: Nephrectomy followed 15 Gy stereotactic body radiation by 4 weeks.

Trimming removed 3 bases from V and 0 bases from J, with 9 bases in between. Germline assignment: CDR1 KGHSH and CDR2 LQKENI. This CDR3 region has 14 residues. As for this clone: Antigen specificity is unknown.

The time point is: baseline pretreatment blood. Noted treatment: 15 Gy SBRT to primary tumor, nephrectomy 4 weeks later. Serial blood draws occurred at baseline and 2 and 4 weeks post-SBRT. Overall study results and limits: Top tumor clonotypes rose in blood 2 weeks post-radiation, then contracted.

Only in-frame clones appear in the TCRdb table, and some are missing; sequencing was by immunoSEQ multiplex PCR. This table has approximately 110,000 clones, 82% appearing once. This TCR derives from an older woman with renal cell carcinoma. Sequenced here: blood, sampled from a patient whose treatment included radiotherapy and nephrectomy. This sequence joins TRBV18 and TRBJ2-7, with a weak D call TRBD2 (5 bases). The CDR3 sequence is CASSPGSTSYEQYF. CDR3 sequence (DNA): TGTGCCAGCTCACCGGGGAGCACCTCCTACGAGCAGTACTTC. Full variable domain (rest looked up from reference TRBV18 and TRBJ2-7): NAGVMQNPRHLVRRRGQEARLRCSPMKGHSHVYWYRQLPEEGLKFMVYLQKENIIDESGMPKERFSAEFPKEGPSILRIQQVVRGDSAAYFCASSPGSTSYEQYFGPGTRLTVT.